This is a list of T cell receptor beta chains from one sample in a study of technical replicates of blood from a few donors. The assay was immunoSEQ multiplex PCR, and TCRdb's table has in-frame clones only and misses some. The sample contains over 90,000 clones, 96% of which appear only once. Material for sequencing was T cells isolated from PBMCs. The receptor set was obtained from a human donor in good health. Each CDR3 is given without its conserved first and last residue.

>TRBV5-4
ASSAGLAGGPNEQF
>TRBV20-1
SAYTGNRYT
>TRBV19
ASSKGQGTNGYT
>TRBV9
ASSGGALSNYGYT
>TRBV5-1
ASSLGAAGGVGGGYT
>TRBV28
ASLGAQYYGYT
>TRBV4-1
ASSRQPTGGTEAF
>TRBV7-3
ASSLNSNTEAF
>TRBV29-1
SVPAGTSNEQY
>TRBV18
ASSPGTGDEQY
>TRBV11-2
ASSLSPRESTEAF
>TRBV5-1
ASSFTSGFRSNEQF
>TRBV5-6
ASSLSGISYEQY
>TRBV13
ASSTEQGSYEQY
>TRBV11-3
ASLRLAGRSYNEQF
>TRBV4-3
ASSQDISRAYA
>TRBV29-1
SVEEAGPSGNTIY
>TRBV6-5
ASSYSYTGMNTEAF
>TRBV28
ASSLMQQGIETQY
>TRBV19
ASSTIAGGWETQY
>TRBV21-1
ASSKVSLAGNTIY
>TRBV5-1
ASSLELAGDDEQF
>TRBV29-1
SVEVTSASYEQY
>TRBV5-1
ASSLDVGGAYEQY
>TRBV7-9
ASSSTSGRATKEQY
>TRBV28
ASSRIAGAYEQY
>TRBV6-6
ASSWDSSGNTIY
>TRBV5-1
ASALGQGYTEAF
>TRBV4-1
ASSYDIYVYGYT
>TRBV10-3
AISGQGGRNTIY
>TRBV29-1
SVVTGTNEKLF
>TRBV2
ASSLRTLDEKLF
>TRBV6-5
ASSVSGEYNEQF
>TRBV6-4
ASSDSRDEQF
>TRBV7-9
ASSPPTTEAF
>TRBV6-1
ASSSRTGDQPQH
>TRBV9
ASSVGSGRAVADTQY
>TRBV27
ASSFWDRGLHEQY
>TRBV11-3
ASSLADRFYEQY
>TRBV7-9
ASSGRGGLAGYEQY
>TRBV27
ASSFLTDTQY
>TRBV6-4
ASSDQREGNEQF
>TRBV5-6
AGGDPAHNEQF
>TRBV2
ASSGSPPSEQY
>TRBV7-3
ASSLSGTAPNTHGYT
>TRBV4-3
ASSLDRDFYEQY
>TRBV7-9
ASSITGGTEAF
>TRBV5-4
ASSLGKTVNANYGYT
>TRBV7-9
ASSPGQGGIETQY
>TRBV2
ASSEISTGANVLT
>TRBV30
AWIMREVKF
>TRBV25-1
ASLPAPGMKAF
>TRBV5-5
ASSSGPDRHNQPQH
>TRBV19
ASSSQGAYEQY
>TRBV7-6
ASSSPGLYGYT
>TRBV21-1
ASSTRREETQY
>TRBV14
ASSQEHPLGGAF
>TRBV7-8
ASSLERQVRWRELF
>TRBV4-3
ASSPRGSGRNEQY
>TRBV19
ASLKGHLNTEAF